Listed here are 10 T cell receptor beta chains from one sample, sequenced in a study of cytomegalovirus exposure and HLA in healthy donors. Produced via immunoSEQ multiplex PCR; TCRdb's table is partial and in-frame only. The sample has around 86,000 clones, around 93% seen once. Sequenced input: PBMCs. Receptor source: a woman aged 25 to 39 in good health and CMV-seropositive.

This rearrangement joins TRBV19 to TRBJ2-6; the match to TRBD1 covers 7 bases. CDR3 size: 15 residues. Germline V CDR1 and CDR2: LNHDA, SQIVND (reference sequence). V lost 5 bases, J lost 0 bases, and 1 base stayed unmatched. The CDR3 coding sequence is TGTGCCAGTAGTCCAGGGGGCTCTGGGGCCAACGTCCTGACTTTC. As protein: CASSPGGSGANVLTF. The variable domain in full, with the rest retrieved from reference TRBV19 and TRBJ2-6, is DGGITQSPKYLFRKEGQNVTLSCEQNLNHDAMYWYRQDPGQGLRLIYYSQIVNDFQKGDIAEGYSVSREKKESFPLTVTSAQKNPTAFYLCASSPGGSGANVLTFGAGSRLTVL.

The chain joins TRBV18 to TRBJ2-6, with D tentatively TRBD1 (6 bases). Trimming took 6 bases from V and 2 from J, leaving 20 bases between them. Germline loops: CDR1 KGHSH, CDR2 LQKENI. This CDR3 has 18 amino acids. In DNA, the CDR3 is TGTGCCAGCTCGACCTCCTCCATGGGGGCTGCTGGGGCCAACGTCCTGACTTTC. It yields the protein CASSTSSMGAAGANVLTF.

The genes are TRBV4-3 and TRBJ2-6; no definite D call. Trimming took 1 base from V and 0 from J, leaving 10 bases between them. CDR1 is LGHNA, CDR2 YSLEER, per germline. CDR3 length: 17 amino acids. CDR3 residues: CASSQGNSPSGANVLTF. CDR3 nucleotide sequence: TGCGCCAGCAGCCAAGGAAACAGCCCCTCTGGGGCCAACGTCCTGACTTTC.

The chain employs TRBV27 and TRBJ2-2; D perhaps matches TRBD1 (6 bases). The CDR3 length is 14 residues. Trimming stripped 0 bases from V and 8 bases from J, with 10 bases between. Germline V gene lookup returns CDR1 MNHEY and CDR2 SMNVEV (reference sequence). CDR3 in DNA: TGTGCCAGCAGTTTATCTGGGGACAATGGGGAGCTGTTTTTT. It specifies CASSLSGDNGELFF.

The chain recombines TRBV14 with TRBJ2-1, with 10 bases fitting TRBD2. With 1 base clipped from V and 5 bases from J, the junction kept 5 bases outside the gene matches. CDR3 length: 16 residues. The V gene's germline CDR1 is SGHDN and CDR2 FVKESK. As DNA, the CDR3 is TGTGCCAGCAGCCAAGTGGTTCTAGCGGGAGACAATGAGCAGTTCTTC. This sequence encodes CASSQVVLAGDNEQFF.

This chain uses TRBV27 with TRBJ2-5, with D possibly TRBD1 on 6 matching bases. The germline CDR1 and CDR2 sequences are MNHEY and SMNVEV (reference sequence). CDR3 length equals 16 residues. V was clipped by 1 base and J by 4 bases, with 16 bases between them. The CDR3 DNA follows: TGTGCCAGCAGTTTATATCCAGGGGATTTTCGAGAGACCCAGTACTTC. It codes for CASSLYPGDFRETQYF.

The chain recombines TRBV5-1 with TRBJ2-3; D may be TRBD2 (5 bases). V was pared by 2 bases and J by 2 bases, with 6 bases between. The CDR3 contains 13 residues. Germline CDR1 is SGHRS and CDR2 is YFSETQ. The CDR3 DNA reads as TGCGCCAGCAGCTTCCGGGACACAGATACGCAGTATTTT. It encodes CASSFRDTDTQYF.

CDR3 amino acids: CASSSPRNTIYF. CDR3 DNA: TGTGCCAGCAGTTCCCCCAGAAACACCATATATTTT. The chain couples TRBV6-6 to TRBJ1-3; no clear D. CDR3 size: 12 residues. V lost 4 bases, J lost 5 bases, and 6 bases lay in between. Germline V lookup: CDR1 MNHNY, CDR2 SVGAGI (reference sequence).

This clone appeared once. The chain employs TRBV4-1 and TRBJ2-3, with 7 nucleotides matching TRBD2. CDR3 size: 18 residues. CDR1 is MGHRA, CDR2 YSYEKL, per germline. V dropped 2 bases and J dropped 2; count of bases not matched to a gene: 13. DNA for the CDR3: TGCGCCAGCAGCCAACCGGGCTGGGGGAGGGATTTCACAGATACGCAGTATTTT. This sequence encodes CASSQPGWGRDFTDTQYF.

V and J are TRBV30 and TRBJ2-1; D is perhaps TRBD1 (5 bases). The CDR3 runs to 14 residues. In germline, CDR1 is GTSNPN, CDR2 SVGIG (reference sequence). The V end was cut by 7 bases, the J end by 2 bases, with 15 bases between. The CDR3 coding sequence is TGTGCCTTGGGGCGGCTATCAACCTACAATGAGCAGTTCTTC. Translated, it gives CALGRLSTYNEQFF.